This T cell receptor beta chain was identified in a study of radiation and T cells in renal cell carcinoma. Time point denoted: blood 2 weeks post-SBRT. Treatment described: 15 Gy SBRT to primary tumor, nephrectomy 4 weeks later. Assay used: immunoSEQ multiplex PCR; TCRdb lists only in-frame clones, some missing. The table has 100,000 to 150,000 clones, roughly four fifths seen once. The TCR was taken from a woman in her sixties with renal cell carcinoma. This material consisted of blood, taken from a patient whose treatment included radiotherapy and nephrectomy.

The DNA of the CDR3 is TGTGCCAGCACCCCATCCACACCCGTTTGGGACACTGAAGCTTTCTTT. Translating gives CASTPSTPVWDTEAFF. The chain is built from TRBV28 and TRBJ1-1; D gene unclear. This CDR3 has 16 residues. Deletions cut 7 bases from V and 3 bases from J, with 21 bases between. The germline gives CDR1 MDHEN, CDR2 SYDVKM. Filled out from reference TRBV28 and TRBJ1-1, the complete variable domain reads DVKVTQSSRYLVKRTGEKVFLECVQDMDHENMFWYRQDPGLGLRLIYFSYDVKMKEKGDIPEGYSVSREKKERFSLILESASTNQTSMYLCASTPSTPVWDTEAFFGQGTRLTVV.